The 30 T cell receptor beta chains given below trace back to one sample, sequenced in a study of T cell clonality in common variable immunodeficiency. Notes on the study in general: Reportedly, TCR beta sequences from common variable immunodeficiency showed fewer deletions and N-nucleotide insertions.

Their cognate antigens are unknown. Clones were read by immunoSEQ multiplex PCR, and TCRdb kept only the in-frame ones, dropping some. The sample contains tens of thousands of clones, none of them singletons. Sample: peripheral blood mononuclear cells. The receptors shown here come from a human donor with common variable immunodeficiency.

This clone was counted at least ten times. The CDR3 end lies 3 residues beyond the end of the read and is filled in from the germline J gene. The rearrangement joins TRBV7-9 to TRBJ2-2; TRBD2 matches 13 bases. V lost 5 bases, J lost 9 bases, and 6 bases stayed unmatched. Germline CDR1 SEHNR, CDR2 FQNEAQ (reference sequence). This CDR3 contains 15 residues. The CDR3 protein is CASSHRTSGSRELFF. CDR3 bases read: TGTGCCAGCAGCCACCGGACTAGCGGGAGCCGGGAG.

In regard to this clone: From the germline J gene comes the end of the CDR3, since the read stops 3 residues before it. V and J are TRBV7-9 and TRBJ1-4, with D possibly being TRBD1 (5 bases). This CDR3 comprises 14 residues. Per the germline V gene, CDR1 is SEHNR and CDR2 is FQNEAQ (reference sequence). V was shortened by 4 bases and J by 8 bases, with 14 bases between the two germline ends. CDR3 DNA, as far as it was read: TGTGCCAGCAGCTCTACCGACAGAAACGAAAAA. Encoded protein: CASSSTDRNEK. The whole CDR3 region reads CASSSTDRNEKLFF.

This clone was seen a few times. The read ends 3 residues before the CDR3 terminus; that terminus is restored from the germline J gene. The gene calls are TRBV7-8 and TRBJ2-2, with D perhaps TRBD2 (6 bases). The CDR3 loop spans 15 amino acids. CDR1 and CDR2 from the germline V gene are SGHVS and FQNEAQ. Trimming removed 11 bases from V and 4 bases from J, with 20 bases in between. The chain's CDR3 is CAGGERAGGTGELFF. Partial CDR3 DNA: TGTGCCGGCGGAGAGCGGGCTGGGGGCACCGGGGAG.

This clone was recorded at least ten times. The read is 3 residues too short to cover the CDR3 end, so that end is filled in from the germline J gene. The chain recombines TRBV28 with TRBJ2-1, with 7 bases lining up with TRBD2. V dropped 3 bases and J dropped 7; count of bases not matched to a gene: 6. The CDR3 is made up of 14 amino acids. Germline CDR1 MDHEN, CDR2 SYDVKM. The CDR3 bases that were read are TGTGCCAGCAGTTTGGCGGGGGTTGGGAATGAG. Translated: CASSLAGVGNE. The complete CDR3 protein is CASSLAGVGNEQFF.

About this clone: The CDR3 end is not reached by the read, which stops 3 residues before it; the germline J gene fills it in. This chain joins TRBV18 and TRBJ2-3, with 13 nucleotides matching TRBD2. The V and J ends lost 4 bases and 3 bases, in that order; junction bases with no gene match: 1. CDR1 KGHSH and CDR2 LQKENI come from the germline V gene. The CDR3 extends over 15 amino acids. CDR3 bases read: TGTGCCAGCTCACGGACTAGCGGGAGAACAGATACG. Amino acid sequence: CASSRTSGRTDT. In full, the CDR3 reads CASSRTSGRTDTQYF.

This clone was found a few times. The CDR3 end falls 3 residues outside the read, so it is completed with the germline J gene. J is TRBJ2-1 and V is TRBV20-1; 15 bases fit TRBD2. The germline CDR1 and CDR2 sequences are DFQATT and SNEGSKA (reference sequence). There are 18 residues in the CDR3. V was pared by 5 bases and J by 0 bases, with 8 bases of the junction left unmatched. The part of the CDR3 DNA that was read is TGCAGTGCTGGGGGACTAGCGGGAGGTCTACGCTCCTACAATGAG. This codes for CSAGGLAGGLRSYNE. The full CDR3 protein is CSAGGLAGGLRSYNEQFF.

This clone appeared many times. The read ends 3 residues shy of where the CDR3 ends; the end is completed using the germline J gene. The V and J genes are TRBV6-2 or TRBV6-3 and TRBJ2-2; 11 nucleotides align to TRBD2. V was clipped by 6 bases and J by 5 bases; unmatched bases: 5. Germline V gene sequence: CDR1 MNHEY, CDR2 SVGEGT. This CDR3 contains 15 residues. The covered CDR3 bases are TGTGCCAGCAGGCCTCTAGCGGGAGGTACCGGGGAG. It translates to CASRPLAGGTGE. The whole CDR3 sequence reads CASRPLAGGTGELFF.

The table lists this clone with a few counts. The read ends 3 residues shy of where the CDR3 ends; the end is completed using the germline J gene. The chain couples TRBV5-4 to TRBJ2-7, with TRBD2 identical over 8 bases. V dropped 6 bases and J dropped 5; count of bases not matched to a gene: 10. Germline V gene sequence: CDR1 SGHNT, CDR2 YYREEE (reference sequence). This CDR3 has 14 residues. CDR3 in amino acids: CASTSGSPIDEQYF. CDR3 DNA, as far as it was read: TGTGCCAGCACCAGCGGGAGTCCCATCGACGAG.

At least ten counts were recorded for this clone. The sequence runs out 3 residues before the end of the CDR3; the remainder is reconstructed from the germline J gene. The chain employs TRBV30 and TRBJ1-2, with 8 bases aligning to TRBD1. J was trimmed by 4 bases and V by 5 bases; bases with no gene match: 3. CDR1 is GTSNPN and CDR2 is SVGIG in the germline V gene (reference sequence). This CDR3 region has 12 residues. The covered CDR3 bases are TGTGCCTGGCAAGGGACAGGCTATGGC. Translated: CAWQGTGYG. The full CDR3 is CAWQGTGYGYTF.

This clone was seen a few times. The CDR3 end is not reached by the read, which stops 3 residues before it; the germline J gene fills it in. The V gene is TRBV20-1, the J gene TRBJ2-5; tentative D call: TRBD2 (5 bases). This CDR3 region has 11 residues. Per germline, CDR1 DFQATT and CDR2 SNEGSKA (reference sequence). With 6 bases removed from V and 5 bases from J, the gap between germline ends came to 10 bases. CDR3 sequence: CSAVATETQYF. The part of the CDR3 DNA that was read is TGCAGTGCAGTAGCGACGGAGACC.

Notes on this clone: The read ends 3 residues shy of where the CDR3 ends; the end is completed using the germline J gene. The V call is TRBV7-2, the J call TRBJ2-5; 8 nucleotides line up with TRBD1. V shed 5 bases and J 4 bases; nucleotides not matched to a gene: 9. CDR3 length: 15 residues. The germline V gene has CDR1 SGHTA and CDR2 FQGNSA. CDR3 amino acids: CASSGQGANRETQYF. CDR3 bases read: TGTGCCAGCAGCGGCCAGGGGGCCAACAGAGAGACC.

This clone was picked up many times. The read gets to within 3 residues of the CDR3 end, and the germline J gene fills in the rest. V and J are TRBV5-4 and TRBJ1-2, with 7 bases aligning to TRBD1. This CDR3 is built from 14 residues. Germline values: CDR1 SGHNT, CDR2 YYREEE (reference sequence). The CDR3: CASSPRDSSPGYTF. The DNA read from the CDR3 is TGTGCCAGCAGCCCCCGGGACAGCTCCCCCGGC. Complete variable domain (other parts from reference TRBV5-4 and TRBJ1-2): ETGVTQSPTHLIKTRGQQVTLRCSSQSGHNTVSWYQQALGQGPQFIFQYYREEENGRGNFPPRFSGLQFPNYSSELNVNALELDDSALYLCASSPRDSSPGYTFGSGTRLTVV.

A word on this clone: The CDR3 end lies 3 residues beyond the end of the read and is filled in from the germline J gene. The V and J genes are TRBV5-1 and TRBJ2-7; D gene unclear. Germline V gene lookup returns CDR1 SGHRS and CDR2 YFSETQ. Trimming stripped 4 bases from V and 5 bases from J, with 16 bases between. The CDR3 consists of 14 residues. The CDR3 loop is CASSGRGLVNEQYF. CDR3 DNA (partial): TGCGCCAGCAGCGGCAGAGGCCTCGTAAACGAG.

Only a few counts were recorded for this clone. Read coverage stops 3 residues before the CDR3 terminus; the germline J gene supplies the remainder. This chain joins TRBV6-2 or TRBV6-3 and TRBJ2-7; TRBD1 matches at 8 bases. The CDR3 loop spans 15 amino acids. After removal of 6 bases from V and 2 bases from J, the junction contained 9 bases not matched to a gene. Germline CDR1 reads MNHEY; CDR2 reads SVGEGT. The CDR3 loop reads CASRSDRVEAYEQYF. Partial CDR3 DNA: TGTGCCAGCAGGTCGGACAGGGTCGAGGCCTACGAG.

There are many counts of this clone. This CDR3 reads CASSLAVWDRGLPYGYTF. Incomplete CDR3 DNA: TGTGCCAGCAGCTTAGCTGTTTGGGACAGGGGGTTGCCCTATGGC. This chain joins TRBV7-8 and TRBJ1-2; 11 bases align to TRBD1. The sequence runs out 3 residues before the end of the CDR3; the remainder is reconstructed from the germline J gene. The CDR3 covers 18 residues. The trim removed 0 bases at V and 4 bases at J, leaving 10 bases unmatched. Germline CDR1 reads SGHVS; CDR2 reads FQNEAQ.

This clone turned up a few times. The read terminates 3 residues ahead of where the CDR3 ends, so the germline J gene completes it. This sequence joins TRBV2 and TRBJ1-2, with TRBD1 matching 7 bases. The germline V gene encodes CDR1 SNHLY and CDR2 FYNNEI. The CDR3 spans 13 residues. The V gene end was trimmed by 6 bases and the J gene end by 0 bases; junction bases not matched to a gene: 1. The DNA read from the CDR3 is TGTGCCAGCAGGACAGGGCCTAACTATGGC. Translating it yields CASRTGPNYG. The full CDR3 protein reads CASRTGPNYGYTF.

This clone was found a few times. The CDR3 is CASSAGKYSEQYF. CDR3 DNA (partial): TGTGCCAGTAGTGCCGGCAAATACAGCGAG. This chain links TRBV19 with TRBJ2-7, with D unclear. The read comes to an end 3 residues before the CDR3 does, leaving the germline J gene to fill in the end. The CDR3 consists of 13 residues. V was clipped by 5 bases and J by 6 bases, with 14 bases between them. From germline, CDR1 is LNHDA and CDR2 SQIVND (reference sequence).

As regards this clone: Read data end 3 residues before the CDR3 end; the end is taken from the germline J gene. The chain joins TRBV2 to TRBJ2-7; TRBD2 matches 7 bases. The CDR3 is 15 amino acids. Trimming cost V 3 bases and J 1 base; bases outside gene matches: 6. The germline V gene has CDR1 SNHLY and CDR2 FYNNEI. The CDR3 here is CASSDPSGGSYEQYF. The sequenced CDR3 bases are TGTGCCAGCAGTGATCCTAGCGGAGGATCCTACGAG.

There are many counts of this clone. The read terminates 3 residues before the CDR3 end, so the remaining end is supplied by the germline J gene. The chain is built from TRBV5-6 and TRBJ2-7, with 8 bases lining up with TRBD2. With V trimmed by 4 bases and J by 0 bases, 6 bases remained unmatched. Germline assignment: CDR1 SGHDT and CDR2 YYEEEE. The CDR3 has 15 amino acids. CDR3 sequence reads: CASSPGAGGSYEQYF. The covered CDR3 bases are TGTGCCAGCAGCCCGGGTGCGGGAGGCTCCTACGAG.

This chain's CDR3 is CASSLTGSTEAFF. CDR3 bases read: TGTGCCAGCAGTTTAACAGGGAGCACTGAA. J is TRBJ1-1 and V is TRBV7-9, with a weak D call TRBD1 (6 bases). Read coverage stops 3 residues before the CDR3 terminus; the germline J gene supplies the remainder. The germline gives CDR1 SEHNR, CDR2 FQNEAQ (reference sequence). V lost 6 bases and J lost 4, with 12 bases in between. This CDR3 region has 13 residues.

This clone was observed many times. The germline gene is not matched at one end of the junction; a read error may be the cause. The read falls 3 residues short of the CDR3 end, and the missing part is taken from the germline J gene. The chain employs TRBV7-2 and TRBJ2-1; D unresolved. CDR1 SGHTA and CDR2 FQGNSA come from the germline V gene. The CDR3 is made up of 15 amino acids. The sequenced part of the CDR3 DNA is TGTGCCAGCAGCTTGAGTTGGCCCCTCTACAGTGAG. This gives the protein CASSLSWPLYSE. The CDR3 in full is CASSLSWPLYSEQFF.

Note on this clone: The read terminates 3 residues ahead of where the CDR3 ends, so the germline J gene completes it. The gene calls are TRBV18 and TRBJ2-5, with a tentative D call TRBD1 (6 bases). The CDR3 extends over 16 amino acids. Germline CDR1 and CDR2: KGHSH and LQKENI. Trimming cost V 1 base and J 2 bases, with 14 bases left between them. CDR3 bases read: TGTGCCAGCTCACCACAACGACAGGTCCTGCAAGAGACC. The encoded protein is CASSPQRQVLQET. The complete CDR3 reads CASSPQRQVLQETQYF.

This clone appeared many times. The observed sequence ends 3 residues before the CDR3 terminus, with the missing tail filled in from the germline J gene. The chain carries TRBV6-1 and TRBJ1-6, with D unclear. CDR3 length equals 13 residues. From germline, CDR1 is MNHNS and CDR2 SASEGT. Trimming shortened V by 2 bases and J by 11 bases, and 10 bases separated the two germline ends. The sequenced part of the CDR3 DNA is TGTGCCAGCAGTGAATGGAGCGTTCCACCC. Amino acids: CASSEWSVPP. The CDR3 in full is CASSEWSVPPLHF.

Partial CDR3 DNA: TGTGCCAGCAGCTCCGTAGCGGGAGGGTGGTACGAG. Residues: CASSSVAGGWYE. The whole CDR3 reads CASSSVAGGWYEQYF. This chain joins TRBV13 and TRBJ2-7; 11 bases map to TRBD2. The CDR3 end is not reached by the read, which stops 3 residues before it; the germline J gene fills it in. The CDR3 is 15 residues long. V was pared by 4 bases and J by 4 bases, with 6 bases of the junction left unmatched. CDR1 PRHDT and CDR2 FYEKMQ come from the germline V gene (reference sequence). Drawing the rest from reference TRBV13 and TRBJ2-7, the complete variable domain is AAGVIQSPRHLIKEKRETATLKCYPIPRHDTVYWYQQGPGQDPQFLISFYEKMQSDKGSIPDRFSAQQFSDYHSELNMSSLELGDSALYFCASSSVAGGWYEQYFGPGTRLTVT.

In this sample, this clone turned up a few times. The CDR3 goes on 3 residues after the read ends, and that part is filled in from the germline J gene. The chain is built from TRBV20-1 and TRBJ1-2; a weak D match, TRBD1 (6 bases). There are 14 residues in the CDR3. The germline CDR1 and CDR2 sequences are DFQATT and SNEGSKA (reference sequence). Between the trimmed V and J ends, which lost 8 bases and 3 bases, there was a span of 19 bases. CDR3 DNA (partial): TGCAGTCCGTACATGCGGGGGCCAGACTATGGC. This encodes CSPYMRGPDYG. The full-length CDR3 reads as CSPYMRGPDYGYTF.

On this clone: The read terminates 3 residues before the CDR3 end, so the remaining end is supplied by the germline J gene. This chain uses TRBV5-4 with TRBJ2-5; 9 bases fit TRBD1. After removal of 4 bases from V and 4 bases from J, the junction contained 2 bases not matched to a gene. Germline CDR1 SGHNT, CDR2 YYREEE (reference sequence). This CDR3 has 13 amino acids. The CDR3 here is CASSQTGGETQYF. The CDR3 bases that were read are TGTGCCAGCAGCCAGACAGGGGGAGAGACC.

As concerns this clone: The read halts 3 residues ahead of the CDR3 end, with the missing end drawn from the germline J gene. This chain uses TRBV6-2 or TRBV6-3 with TRBJ2-7; 7 nucleotides align to TRBD1. Germline loops: CDR1 MNHEY, CDR2 SVGEGT. V shed 5 bases, J shed 1 base, and the junction held 8 bases outside the gene matches. This CDR3 comprises 15 residues. The CDR3 is CASSRGTVLSYEQYF. The DNA read from the CDR3 is TGTGCCAGCAGTAGGGGGACAGTTTTGTCCTACGAG.

With regard to this clone: The observed sequence ends 3 residues before the CDR3 terminus, with the missing tail filled in from the germline J gene. The chain combines TRBV6-1 with TRBJ2-1, with no clear D. The germline V and J ends were trimmed by 1 base and 1 base, with 14 bases remaining between them. CDR1 and CDR2 from the germline V gene are MNHNS and SASEGT. This CDR3 comprises 17 residues. The sequenced CDR3 bases are TGTGCCAGCAGTGAAGGCTGGCGGAACCGATCCTACAATGAG. Translating gives CASSEGWRNRSYNE. The full-length CDR3 reads as CASSEGWRNRSYNEQFF.

This clone was seen ten or more times. CDR3 DNA (partial): TGCAGCGCAGGCACAGGGGGGAGCACTGAA. It translates to CSAGTGGSTE. In full, the CDR3 is CSAGTGGSTEAFF. The genes are TRBV29-1 and TRBJ1-1, with 8 nucleotides matching TRBD1. Coverage ceases 3 residues before the CDR3 finishes, and the germline J gene fills in the end. Looked up from germline, CDR1 is SQVTM and CDR2 is ANQGSEA. V lost 7 bases to trimming and J lost 4 bases; unmatched junction nucleotides: 8. The CDR3 is 13 residues long. Combining the CDR3 with reference TRBV29-1 and TRBJ1-1 gives the whole variable domain SAVISQKPSRDICQRGTSLTIQCQVDSQVTMMFWYRQQPGQSLTLIATANQGSEATYESGFVIDKFPISRPNLTFSTLTVSNMSPEDSSIYLCSAGTGGSTEAFFGQGTRLTVV.

This clone was detected many times. The read comes to an end 3 residues before the CDR3 does, leaving the germline J gene to fill in the end. V usage is TRBV7-3 and J usage is TRBJ2-1; 9 nucleotides agree with TRBD2. V shed 4 bases, J shed 0 bases, and the junction held 7 bases outside the gene matches. Germline loops: CDR1 SGHTA, CDR2 FQGTGA. The CDR3 spans 17 residues. The part of the CDR3 DNA that was read is TGTGCCAGCAGCTCCCCCGCGGGAGGGAGCTCCTACAATGAG. Amino acids: CASSSPAGGSSYNE. Given in full, the CDR3 is CASSSPAGGSSYNEQFF.